Following are 29 T cell receptor beta chains from one sample sequenced in a study of cytomegalovirus exposure and HLA in healthy donors. PCR primers comprised 60 Vbeta and 13 Jbeta primers. TCRdb's table, derived via immunoSEQ multiplex PCR, lists solely in-frame clones and lacks some. The sample shows about 99,000 clones, roughly 80% of them seen only once. The sample consisted of PBMCs. The receptors here all came from a man aged 35 to 55 in good health and CMV-seronegative.

This clone showed up just a few times. This chain links TRBV29-1 with TRBJ1-2, with a weak D call TRBD1 (6 bases). This CDR3 contains 11 residues. The germline CDR1 and CDR2 sequences are SQVTM and ANQGSEA. V was pared by 3 bases and J by 5 bases, with 7 bases between. The chain's CDR3 is CSVEQGYGYTF. For the CDR3, the DNA is TGCAGCGTTGAGCAGGGGTATGGCTACACCTTC.

The V and J genes are TRBV7-3 and TRBJ2-7; 8 nucleotides line up with TRBD1. The junction had 10 bases not matched to a gene; V was cut back by 5 bases and J by 7 bases. Germline lookup yields CDR1 SGHTA and CDR2 FQGTGA. The CDR3 consists of 14 residues. The CDR3 nucleotides are TGTGCCAGCAGCCCCTATCAGGGGGCCGGGGAGCAGTACTTC. It yields the protein CASSPYQGAGEQYF. Full variable domain (remainder filled in from reference TRBV7-3 and TRBJ2-7): GAGVSQTPSNKVTEKGKYVELRCDPISGHTALYWYRQSLGQGPEFLIYFQGTGAADDSGLPNDRFFAVRPEGSVSTLKIQRTERGDSAVYLCASSPYQGAGEQYFGPGTRLTVT.

The V call is TRBV7-9, the J call TRBJ2-7; tentative D call: TRBD2 (5 bases). The CDR3 contains 12 residues. V lost 6 bases and J 3 bases, leaving 9 bases between the germline ends. Germline lookup yields CDR1 SEHNR and CDR2 FQNEAQ (reference sequence). This CDR3 reads CASSYSGYEQYF. In DNA, the CDR3 is TGTGCCAGCAGTTACAGCGGCTACGAGCAGTACTTC.

The chain carries TRBV4-2 and TRBJ2-1; 8 bases are shared with TRBD1. The CDR3 has 18 residues. CDR1 is LGHNA and CDR2 is YNFKEQ in the germline V gene. J gave up 3 bases and V 3 bases, and 13 bases lay outside the gene matches. The CDR3 DNA reads TGTGCCAGCAGCCAGGAGGGGAAGAGGGACAGGTTCTACAATGAGCAGTTCTTC. Its protein product is CASSQEGKRDRFYNEQFF.

The chain carries TRBV2 and TRBJ2-6; 10 nucleotides align to TRBD1. V shed 4 bases, J shed 0 bases, and the junction held 0 bases outside the gene matches. Per the germline V gene, CDR1 is SNHLY and CDR2 is FYNNEI. This CDR3 spans 16 amino acids. CDR3 coding DNA: TGTGCCAGCAGTGGGACAGGGGGCTCTGGGGCCAACGTCCTGACTTTC. The encoded protein is CASSGTGGSGANVLTF.

The genes are TRBV9 and TRBJ1-2; possibly TRBD1 for D (5 bases). V was shortened by 4 bases and J by 1 base, with 17 bases between the two germline ends. The germline V gene has CDR1 SGDLS and CDR2 YYNGEE. The CDR3 covers 16 residues. This CDR3 reads CASSFPGDSYNYGYTF. The CDR3 DNA reads as TGTGCCAGCAGCTTCCCGGGAGACAGCTATAACTATGGCTACACCTTC.

The J gene is TRBJ1-1, the V gene TRBV19; D gene unclear. The length of the CDR3 is 13 residues. CDR1 and CDR2 (germline): LNHDA, SQIVND (reference sequence). Trimming removed 7 bases from V and 2 bases from J, with 11 bases in between. CDR3 amino acids: CASNHLSNTEAFF. Here the CDR3 DNA reads TGTGCCAGTAATCATCTGAGTAACACTGAAGCTTTCTTT. Full variable domain (missing parts from reference TRBV19 and TRBJ1-1): DGGITQSPKYLFRKEGQNVTLSCEQNLNHDAMYWYRQDPGQGLRLIYYSQIVNDFQKGDIAEGYSVSREKKESFPLTVTSAQKNPTAFYLCASNHLSNTEAFFGQGTRLTVV.

V gene TRBV11-2 combines with J gene TRBJ1-6, with a tentative D call TRBD1 (5 bases). Between the trimmed V and J ends, which lost 6 bases and 7 bases, there was a span of 10 bases. The CDR3 totals 13 residues. Germline CDR1 and CDR2: SGHAT and FQNNGV. DNA of the CDR3: TGTGCCAGCAGGGTCACAGGAAATTCACCCCTCCACTTT. It codes for CASRVTGNSPLHF.

The rearrangement joins TRBV5-5 to TRBJ1-5, with D possibly being TRBD1 (5 bases). The CDR3 extends over 17 amino acids. V was clipped by 4 bases and J by 2 bases, with 19 bases between them. CDR1 and CDR2 from the germline V gene are SGHKS and YYEKEE (reference sequence). This CDR3 is CASSPWGGDYGNQPQHF. The CDR3 DNA is TGTGCCAGCAGCCCCTGGGGGGGGGACTATGGCAATCAGCCCCAGCATTTT.

This chain uses TRBV19 with TRBJ2-1; 9 bases are a match to TRBD2. CDR3 length equals 17 residues. Germline assignment: CDR1 LNHDA and CDR2 SQIVND (reference sequence). V was clipped by 4 bases and J by 9 bases; unmatched bases: 16. CDR3 residues: CASSNGALAGPLLEQFF. CDR3 DNA sequence: TGTGCCAGTAGTAATGGTGCCCTAGCGGGGCCCCTTCTTGAGCAGTTCTTC.

The V and J genes are TRBV29-1 and TRBJ2-3; a possible D gene is TRBD2 (6 bases). Germline lookup yields CDR1 SQVTM and CDR2 ANQGSEA. CDR3 length equals 14 residues. Between the trimmed V and J ends, which lost 5 bases and 4 bases, there was a span of 16 bases. The chain's CDR3 is CSVRRGAVADTQYF. The CDR3 nucleotides are TGCAGCGTTCGGAGGGGCGCGGTTGCAGATACGCAGTATTTT.

The chain uses TRBV7-9 and TRBJ1-2; D gene ambiguous. Between the trimmed V and J ends, which lost 1 base and 8 bases, there was a span of 11 bases. The CDR3 length is 13 residues. The germline CDR1 and CDR2 sequences are SEHNR and FQNEAQ (reference sequence). The CDR3 spells CASSLGHLEGYTF. The CDR3 coding sequence is TGTGCCAGCAGCTTAGGACACCTCGAGGGCTACACCTTC. The whole variable domain, remainder taken from reference TRBV7-9 and TRBJ1-2, is DTGVSQNPRHKITKRGQNVTFRCDPISEHNRLYWYRQTLGQGPEFLTYFQNEAQLEKSRLLSDRFSAERPKGSFSTLEIQRTEQGDSAMYLCASSLGHLEGYTFGSGTRLTVV.

This chain uses TRBV4-2 with TRBJ1-2; TRBD1 agrees at 8 bases. CDR1 and CDR2 from the germline V gene are LGHNA and YNFKEQ. The J segment lost 3 bases and the V segment lost 5 bases, leaving 8 bases of the junction unmatched. This CDR3 is 15 amino acids long. The CDR3: CASSAGGGADYGYTF. The CDR3 bases are TGTGCCAGCAGCGCAGGGGGCGGGGCCGACTATGGCTACACCTTC.

The chain has TRBV2 and TRBJ2-1, with 10 bases fitting TRBD2. Germline V lookup: CDR1 SNHLY, CDR2 FYNNEI. Trimming removed 3 bases from V and 9 bases from J; junction bases left unmatched: 8. This CDR3 has 15 amino acids. CDR3 amino acids: CASSEGRVAGGEQFF. CDR3 DNA: TGTGCCAGCAGTGAGGGCAGGGTAGCGGGGGGTGAGCAGTTCTTC. The variable domain in full, with the rest retrieved from reference TRBV2 and TRBJ2-1, is EPEVTQTPSHQVTQMGQEVILRCVPISNHLYFYWYRQILGQKVEFLVSFYNNEISEKSEIFDDQFSVERPDGSNFTLKIRSTKLEDSAMYFCASSEGRVAGGEQFFGPGTRLTVL.

This clone has just a few counts. This rearrangement joins TRBV7-2 to TRBJ2-5, with D unclear. Germline V gene data show CDR1 as SGHTA and CDR2 as FQGNSA. There are 13 residues in the CDR3. Between the trimmed V and J ends, which lost 5 bases and 2 bases, there was a span of 9 bases. For the CDR3, the DNA is TGTGCCAGCAGCGCCATGAGACAAGAGACCCAGTACTTC. It yields the protein CASSAMRQETQYF.

The rearrangement links TRBV7-9 to TRBJ1-1; 7 nucleotides line up with TRBD1. There are 13 residues in the CDR3. V shed 5 bases, J shed 4 bases, and the junction held 4 bases outside the gene matches. The germline V gene encodes CDR1 SEHNR and CDR2 FQNEAQ (reference sequence). This chain's CDR3 is CASSQDRVTEAFF. In DNA form, the CDR3 reads TGTGCCAGCAGCCAAGACAGGGTCACTGAAGCTTTCTTT.

The count of this clone is one. V is TRBV5-1 and J is TRBJ1-4; the match to TRBD1 covers 7 bases. The V gene end was trimmed by 4 bases and the J gene end by 5 bases; junction bases not matched to a gene: 5. Germline loops: CDR1 SGHRS, CDR2 YFSETQ. This CDR3 comprises 14 residues. The CDR3 DNA reads as TGCGCCAGCAGCCAGGGGACAGCAAATGAAAAACTGTTTTTT. Translation gives CASSQGTANEKLFF.

The chain recombines TRBV2 with TRBJ2-3; tentatively, D is TRBD2 (6 bases). Per the germline V gene, CDR1 is SNHLY and CDR2 is FYNNEI. V shed 6 bases and J shed 0 bases, with 10 bases lying between them. The CDR3 runs 14 residues. CDR3 loop: CASRPGLSTDTQYF. The CDR3 nucleotides read TGTGCCAGCAGACCGGGACTTAGCACAGATACGCAGTATTTT.

The V and J genes are TRBV11-1 and TRBJ2-1; no firm D call. There are 13 residues in the CDR3. Germline V gene sequence: CDR1 SGHAT, CDR2 FQDESV (reference sequence). The V end lost 1 base, the J end lost 8 bases, and 9 bases lay between the germline ends. The CDR3 bases are TGTGCCAGCAGCTTAGAGATCCAGGATGAGCAGTTCTTC. Its protein product is CASSLEIQDEQFF.

The V and J genes are TRBV11-2 and TRBJ1-1; maybe TRBD1 (5 bases). The V gene's germline CDR1 is SGHAT and CDR2 FQNNGV. The CDR3 contains 12 residues. V was trimmed by 6 bases and J by 11 bases, leaving 16 bases between them. The CDR3 is CASSLPPKGAFF. The CDR3 DNA follows: TGTGCCAGCAGTCTACCGCCGAAGGGGGCTTTCTTT.

The J gene is TRBJ1-5, the V gene TRBV28, with TRBD1 matching over 9 bases. The CDR3 length is 15 residues. V was clipped by 6 bases and J by 4 bases; unmatched bases: 7. Germline assignment: CDR1 MDHEN and CDR2 SYDVKM. The CDR3 is CASRKPTGGNQPQHF. CDR3 in DNA: TGTGCCAGCAGAAAACCGACAGGGGGAAATCAGCCCCAGCATTTT.

CDR3 sequence (DNA): TGTGCCAGCAGCCCGAGTAGCGGGGGGGGACAAGAGACCCAGTACTTC. Translation: CASSPSSGGGQETQYF. The genes are TRBV5-4 and TRBJ2-5; 11 positions agree with TRBD2. Per the germline V gene, CDR1 is SGHNT and CDR2 is YYREEE (reference sequence). Trimming at V came to 4 bases and at J to 2 bases, leaving 7 bases not matched to a gene. The CDR3 spans 16 residues. Full variable domain (missing parts from reference TRBV5-4 and TRBJ2-5): ETGVTQSPTHLIKTRGQQVTLRCSSQSGHNTVSWYQQALGQGPQFIFQYYREEENGRGNFPPRFSGLQFPNYSSELNVNALELDDSALYLCASSPSSGGGQETQYFGPGTRLLVL.

V is TRBV2 and J is TRBJ1-6; possible D gene TRBD1, 6 bases. The CDR3 runs to 16 residues. V was trimmed by 4 bases and J by 0 bases, leaving 10 bases between them. The germline gives CDR1 SNHLY, CDR2 FYNNEI. The CDR3: CASSGTASSYNSPLHF. The CDR3 DNA reads as TGTGCCAGCAGTGGGACAGCTAGCTCCTATAATTCACCCCTCCACTTT.

The sample holds a few counts of this clone. The CDR3 protein is CASSQSQGLGSLDSPLHF. Written as DNA, the CDR3 is TGTGCCAGCAGTCAATCCCAGGGATTGGGGTCATTGGATTCACCCCTCCACTTT. This chain connects TRBV28 to TRBJ1-6; tentatively, D is TRBD1 (5 bases). Germline V gene lookup returns CDR1 MDHEN and CDR2 SYDVKM. The CDR3 sequence is 18 residues long. The germline V and J ends were trimmed by 5 bases and 8 bases, with 25 bases remaining between them.

The chain recombines TRBV18 with TRBJ1-2, with D maybe TRBD1 (6 bases). Per germline, CDR1 KGHSH and CDR2 LQKENI. The CDR3 is 13 residues long. Trimming took 5 bases from V and 8 from J, leaving 15 bases between them. The DNA for the CDR3 is TGTGCCAGCTCATTGAACAGGGATTCGGGCTACACCTTC. It translates to CASSLNRDSGYTF. The entire variable domain, with the rest obtained from reference TRBV18 and TRBJ1-2, is as follows: NAGVMQNPRHLVRRRGQEARLRCSPMKGHSHVYWYRQLPEEGLKFMVYLQKENIIDESGMPKERFSAEFPKEGPSILRIQQVVRGDSAAYFCASSLNRDSGYTFGSGTRLTVV.

This clone was observed a handful of times. V is TRBV5-6 and J is TRBJ2-5, with 9 bases fitting TRBD1. The germline V gene has CDR1 SGHDT and CDR2 YYEEEE. J was trimmed by 9 bases and V by 5 bases; bases with no gene match: 14. CDR3 length: 15 residues. CDR3 DNA: TGTGCCAGCAGTCGTGGGGACAGGGTAATGTTGGCCCAGTACTTC. As protein: CASSRGDRVMLAQYF.

This rearrangement joins TRBV9 to TRBJ2-1, with D tentatively TRBD2 (5 bases). V lost 4 bases and J 3 bases, leaving 11 bases between the germline ends. The germline V gene encodes CDR1 SGDLS and CDR2 YYNGEE. The CDR3 runs 14 residues. The CDR3 sequence: CASSLGSDYNEQFF. CDR3 sequence (DNA): TGTGCCAGCAGCCTAGGGAGCGACTACAATGAGCAGTTCTTC.

The rearrangement links TRBV9 to TRBJ2-7, with TRBD2 matching over 7 bases. CDR1 and CDR2 (germline): SGDLS, YYNGEE. V dropped 3 bases and J dropped 5; count of bases not matched to a gene: 5. The length of the CDR3 is 13 residues. Here the CDR3 DNA reads TGTGCCAGCAGCGCCGGGGGAGGGGACGAGCAGTACTTC. Translation: CASSAGGGDEQYF.

The chain uses TRBV27 and TRBJ2-7, with D hard to call. Per the germline V gene, CDR1 is MNHEY and CDR2 is SMNVEV (reference sequence). Trimming took off 4 bases at V and 0 bases at J, with 10 bases between the two ends. This CDR3 comprises 14 residues. CDR3 sequence reads: CASSSRQSSYEQYF. CDR3 DNA: TGTGCCAGCAGTTCCAGGCAAAGCTCCTACGAGCAGTACTTC.